The text below deals with one T cell receptor (beta chain). The data derive from a study of blood T cell repertoires in COVID-19. On the study more broadly: COVID-19 samples, acute and convalescent, were from the United States, Italy and Spain.

Germline CDR1 ENHRY, CDR2 SYGVKD. V dropped 4 bases and J dropped 7; count of bases not matched to a gene: 10. The CDR3 spans 14 residues. Assay used: immunoSEQ multiplex PCR; TCRdb lists only in-frame clones, some missing. The sample includes some 400,000 clones, around 87% of them seen just once. The rearrangement links TRBV10-3 to TRBJ2-7; 7 bases are shared with TRBD2. The sample comprised peripheral blood. The origin of this receptor is a human donor in a cohort sampled during active COVID-19. In DNA form, the CDR3 reads TGTGCCATCAGTGTCTCGGGGCGACTAGCAGAGCAGTACTTC. Amino acid sequence: CAISVSGRLAEQYF.